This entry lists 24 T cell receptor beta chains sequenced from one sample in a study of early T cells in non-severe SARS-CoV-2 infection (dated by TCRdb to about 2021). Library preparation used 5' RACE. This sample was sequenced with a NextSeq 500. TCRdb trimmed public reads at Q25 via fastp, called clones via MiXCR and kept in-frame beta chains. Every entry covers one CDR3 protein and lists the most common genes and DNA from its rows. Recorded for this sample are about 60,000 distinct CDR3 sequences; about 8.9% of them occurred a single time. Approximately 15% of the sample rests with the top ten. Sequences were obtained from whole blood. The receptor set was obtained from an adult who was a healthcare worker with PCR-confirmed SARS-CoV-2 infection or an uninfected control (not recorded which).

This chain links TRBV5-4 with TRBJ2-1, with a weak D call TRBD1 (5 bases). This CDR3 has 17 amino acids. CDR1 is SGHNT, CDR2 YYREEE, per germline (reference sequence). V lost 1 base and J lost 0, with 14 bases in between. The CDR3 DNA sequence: TGTGCCAGCAGCTTGTCTGGGGCCCGACTCTCCTACAATGAGCAGTTCTTC. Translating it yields CASSLSGARLSYNEQFF.

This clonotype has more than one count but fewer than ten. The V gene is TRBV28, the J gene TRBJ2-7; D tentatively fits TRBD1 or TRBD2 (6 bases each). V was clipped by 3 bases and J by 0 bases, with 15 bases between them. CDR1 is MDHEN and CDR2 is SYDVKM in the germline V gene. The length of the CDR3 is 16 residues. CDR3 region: CASSFPGAGSSYEQYF. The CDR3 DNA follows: TGTGCCAGCAGTTTTCCGGGGGCTGGAAGCTCCTACGAGCAGTACTTC.

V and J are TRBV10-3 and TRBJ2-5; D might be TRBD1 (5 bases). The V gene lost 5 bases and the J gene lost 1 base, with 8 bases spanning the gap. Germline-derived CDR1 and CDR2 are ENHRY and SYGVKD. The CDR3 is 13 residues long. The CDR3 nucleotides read TGTGCCATCAGTTACGACAGCCAAGAGACCCAGTACTTC. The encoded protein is CAISYDSQETQYF.

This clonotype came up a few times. CDR3 nucleotide sequence: TGTGCCAGCAGCTTACCCCCAGGGGCAGGAAACACCATATATTTT. Its protein product is CASSLPPGAGNTIYF. J is TRBJ1-3 and V is TRBV5-4; tentatively, D is TRBD1 (6 bases). This CDR3 region has 15 residues. Trimming took off 2 bases at V and 4 bases at J, with 13 bases between the two ends. CDR1 and CDR2 (germline): SGHNT, YYREEE (reference sequence).

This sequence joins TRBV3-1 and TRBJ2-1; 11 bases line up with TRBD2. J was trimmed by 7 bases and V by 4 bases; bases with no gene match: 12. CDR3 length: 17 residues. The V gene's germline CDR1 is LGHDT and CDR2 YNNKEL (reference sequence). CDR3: CASSLAILAGAGNEQFF. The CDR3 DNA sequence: TGTGCCAGCAGCCTGGCGATACTAGCGGGAGCAGGTAATGAGCAGTTCTTC.

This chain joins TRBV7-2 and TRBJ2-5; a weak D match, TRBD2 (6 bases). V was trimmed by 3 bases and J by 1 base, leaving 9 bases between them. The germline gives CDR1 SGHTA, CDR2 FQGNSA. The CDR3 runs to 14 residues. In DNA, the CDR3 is TGTGCCAGCAGCTTCGGGACTTCCCAAGAGACCCAGTACTTC. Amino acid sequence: CASSFGTSQETQYF.

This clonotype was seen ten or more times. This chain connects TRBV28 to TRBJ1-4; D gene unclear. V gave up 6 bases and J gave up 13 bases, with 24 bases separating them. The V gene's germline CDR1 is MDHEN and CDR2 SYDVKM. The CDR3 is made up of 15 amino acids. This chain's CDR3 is CASSPTPTTQEVLFF. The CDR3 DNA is TGTGCCAGCAGCCCAACCCCGACGACGCAAGAGGTACTGTTTTTT.

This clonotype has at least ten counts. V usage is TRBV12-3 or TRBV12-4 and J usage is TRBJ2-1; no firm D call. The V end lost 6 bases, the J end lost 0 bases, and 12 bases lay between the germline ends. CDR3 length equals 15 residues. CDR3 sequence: CASSRASSSYNEQFF. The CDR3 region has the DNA TGTGCCAGCAGCCGCGCCAGCAGCTCCTACAATGAGCAGTTCTTC.

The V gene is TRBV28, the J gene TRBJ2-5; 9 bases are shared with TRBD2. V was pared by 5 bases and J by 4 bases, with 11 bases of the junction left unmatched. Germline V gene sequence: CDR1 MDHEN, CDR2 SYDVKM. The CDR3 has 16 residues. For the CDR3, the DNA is TGTGCCAGCAGTCTCCCCCAGCAAGCGGGAGGAGAGACCCAGTACTTC. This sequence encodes CASSLPQQAGGETQYF.

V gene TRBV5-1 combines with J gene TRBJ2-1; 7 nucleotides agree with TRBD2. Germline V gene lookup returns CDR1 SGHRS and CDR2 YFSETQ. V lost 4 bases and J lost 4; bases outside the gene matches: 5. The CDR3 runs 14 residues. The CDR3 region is CASSPAGEYNEQFF. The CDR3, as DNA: TGCGCCAGCAGCCCCGCGGGAGAGTACAATGAGCAGTTCTTC.

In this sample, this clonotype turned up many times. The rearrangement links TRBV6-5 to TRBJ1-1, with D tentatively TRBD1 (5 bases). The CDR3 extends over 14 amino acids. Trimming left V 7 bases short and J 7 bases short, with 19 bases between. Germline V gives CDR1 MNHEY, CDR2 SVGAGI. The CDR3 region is CASTLTGGGDEAFF. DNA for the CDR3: TGTGCCAGCACCCTAACCGGGGGTGGGGATGAAGCTTTCTTT.

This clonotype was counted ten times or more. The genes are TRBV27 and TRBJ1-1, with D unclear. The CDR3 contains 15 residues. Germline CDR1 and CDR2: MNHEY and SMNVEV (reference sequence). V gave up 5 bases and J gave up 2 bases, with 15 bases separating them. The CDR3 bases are TGTGCCAGCAGTCCCTTCGGGAGCCATAACACTGAAGCTTTCTTT. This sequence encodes CASSPFGSHNTEAFF.

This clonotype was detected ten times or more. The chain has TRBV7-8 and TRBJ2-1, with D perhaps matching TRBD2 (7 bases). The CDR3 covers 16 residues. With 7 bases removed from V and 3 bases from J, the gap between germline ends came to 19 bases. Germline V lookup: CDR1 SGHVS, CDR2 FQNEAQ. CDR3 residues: CASNLAAGEVYNEQFF. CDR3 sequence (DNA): TGTGCCAGCAACCTAGCGGCAGGGGAAGTCTACAATGAGCAGTTCTTC.

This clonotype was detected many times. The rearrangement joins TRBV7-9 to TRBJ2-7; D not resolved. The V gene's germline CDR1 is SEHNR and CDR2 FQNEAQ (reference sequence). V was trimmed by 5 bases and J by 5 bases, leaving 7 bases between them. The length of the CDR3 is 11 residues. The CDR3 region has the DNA TGTGCCAGCAGCGCGAGGAACGAGCAGTACTTC. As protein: CASSARNEQYF.

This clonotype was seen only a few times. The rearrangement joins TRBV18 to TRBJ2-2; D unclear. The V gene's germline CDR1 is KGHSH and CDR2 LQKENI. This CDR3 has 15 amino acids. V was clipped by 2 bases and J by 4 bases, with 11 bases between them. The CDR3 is CASSPERAVTGELFF. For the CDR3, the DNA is TGTGCCAGCTCACCAGAAAGGGCCGTCACCGGGGAGCTGTTTTTT.

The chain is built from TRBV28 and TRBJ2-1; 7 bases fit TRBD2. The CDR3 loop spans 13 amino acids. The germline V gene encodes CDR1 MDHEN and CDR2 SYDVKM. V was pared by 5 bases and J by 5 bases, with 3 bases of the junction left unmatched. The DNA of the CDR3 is TGTGCCAGCAGTCGTGCGGGAGACAATGAGCAGTTCTTC. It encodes CASSRAGDNEQFF.

CDR3 in amino acids: CASSPSTGTTLYNEQFF. For the CDR3, the DNA is TGCGCCAGCAGCCCATCGACCGGGACTACACTTTACAATGAGCAGTTCTTC. V gene TRBV4-1 combines with J gene TRBJ2-1; TRBD2 agrees at 7 bases. The CDR3 runs 17 residues. J gave up 4 bases and V 4 bases, and 13 bases lay outside the gene matches. CDR1 is MGHRA and CDR2 is YSYEKL in the germline V gene.

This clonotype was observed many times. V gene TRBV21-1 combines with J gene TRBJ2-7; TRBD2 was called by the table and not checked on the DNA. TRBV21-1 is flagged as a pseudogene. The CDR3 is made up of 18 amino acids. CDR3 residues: CASSSPISRPIPRYEQYF. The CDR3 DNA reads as TGTGCCAGCAGCTCTCCCATTTCCAGACCGATACCTCGCTACGAGCAGTACTTC.

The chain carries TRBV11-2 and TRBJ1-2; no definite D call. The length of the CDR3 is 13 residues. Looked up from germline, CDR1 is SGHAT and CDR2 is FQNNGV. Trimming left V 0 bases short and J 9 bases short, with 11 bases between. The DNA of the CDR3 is TGTGCCAGCAGCTTAGATCAATCGGATAGCTACACCTTC. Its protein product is CASSLDQSDSYTF.

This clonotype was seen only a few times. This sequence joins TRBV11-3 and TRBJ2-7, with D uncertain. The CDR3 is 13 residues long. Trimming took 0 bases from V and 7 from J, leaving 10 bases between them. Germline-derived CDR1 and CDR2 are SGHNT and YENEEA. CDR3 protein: CASSLDPRGEQYF. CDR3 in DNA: TGTGCCAGCAGCTTAGATCCCCGTGGGGAGCAGTACTTC.

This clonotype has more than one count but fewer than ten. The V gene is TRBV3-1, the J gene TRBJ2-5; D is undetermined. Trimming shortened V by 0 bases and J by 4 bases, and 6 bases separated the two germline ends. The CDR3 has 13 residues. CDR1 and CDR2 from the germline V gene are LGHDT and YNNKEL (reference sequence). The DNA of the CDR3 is TGTGCCAGCAGCCAAGAAGGCGGAGAGACCCAGTACTTC. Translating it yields CASSQEGGETQYF.

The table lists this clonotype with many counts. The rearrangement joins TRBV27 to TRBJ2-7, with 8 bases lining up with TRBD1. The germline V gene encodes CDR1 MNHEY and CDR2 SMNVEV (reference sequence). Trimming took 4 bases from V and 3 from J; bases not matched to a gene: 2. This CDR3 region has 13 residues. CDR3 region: CASSSRGLYEQYF. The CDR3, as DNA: TGTGCCAGCAGTTCCAGGGGGCTCTACGAGCAGTACTTC.

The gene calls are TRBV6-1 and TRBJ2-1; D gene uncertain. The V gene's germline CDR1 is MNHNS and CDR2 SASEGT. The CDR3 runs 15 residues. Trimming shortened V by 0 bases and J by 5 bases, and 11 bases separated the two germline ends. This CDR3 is CASSEARVANNEQFF. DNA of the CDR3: TGTGCCAGCAGTGAAGCGCGAGTAGCCAACAATGAGCAGTTCTTC.

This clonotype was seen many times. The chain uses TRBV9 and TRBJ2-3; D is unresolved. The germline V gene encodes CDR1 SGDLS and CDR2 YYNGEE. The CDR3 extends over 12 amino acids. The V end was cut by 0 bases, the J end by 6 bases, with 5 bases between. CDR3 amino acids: CASSVGADTQYF. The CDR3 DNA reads TGTGCCAGCAGCGTAGGGGCCGATACGCAGTATTTT.